Shown below are 18 T cell receptor beta chains from a single sample sequenced in a study of cytomegalovirus exposure and HLA in healthy donors. Both 60 Vbeta primers and 13 Jbeta primers went into the PCR. This table comes from immunoSEQ multiplex PCR, and its TCRdb copy is limited to in-frame clones, with some not included. The table records 150,000 to 200,000 clones, around three quarters of them present only once. The sample taken for sequencing was PBMCs. The origin of the receptors is a woman aged 50 to 60 in good health and CMV-seronegative.

The V call is TRBV6-1, the J call TRBJ2-7; the D gene is possibly TRBD1 (5 bases). The CDR3 loop spans 13 amino acids. The germline V and J ends were trimmed by 7 bases and 3 bases, with 13 bases remaining between them. Germline V gene sequence: CDR1 MNHNS, CDR2 SASEGT. The CDR3 region has the DNA TGTGCCAGCACTTGGGGCGCCATCTACGAGCAGTACTTC. It specifies CASTWGAIYEQYF.

The chain combines TRBV19 with TRBJ2-3; 9 nucleotides match TRBD1. With V trimmed by 6 bases and J by 5 bases, 12 bases remained unmatched. The length of the CDR3 is 16 residues. Looked up from germline, CDR1 is LNHDA and CDR2 is SQIVND (reference sequence). CDR3 sequence: CASRNSRDRVQDTQYF. The CDR3 DNA reads TGTGCCAGTAGAAACTCCCGGGACAGGGTTCAAGATACGCAGTATTTT.

The chain combines TRBV14 with TRBJ2-7; no clear D gene. Per germline, CDR1 SGHDN and CDR2 FVKESK. V dropped 0 bases and J dropped 2 bases, with 11 bases sitting between them. The length of the CDR3 is 15 residues. The CDR3 nucleotides read TGTGCCAGCAGCCAAGAGGCCACTCAGGCCTACGAGCAGTACTTC. The encoded protein is CASSQEATQAYEQYF.

This chain joins TRBV5-4 and TRBJ2-2; D not resolved. In germline, CDR1 is SGHNT, CDR2 YYREEE (reference sequence). The CDR3 length is 13 residues. V was cut by 4 bases and J by 6 bases, with 10 bases left in between. The CDR3 loop is CASSQTPAGELFF. The CDR3 nucleotides read TGTGCCAGCAGCCAAACCCCGGCCGGGGAGCTGTTTTTT.

The sample holds a few counts of this clone. V usage is TRBV29-1 and J usage is TRBJ2-1, with 7 bases matching TRBD1. Germline lookup yields CDR1 SQVTM and CDR2 ANQGSEA. Trimming at V came to 6 bases and at J to 6 bases, leaving 5 bases not matched to a gene. CDR3 length equals 12 residues. The CDR3 protein is CSVDRDLNEQFF. CDR3 DNA sequence: TGCAGCGTCGACAGGGACCTCAATGAGCAGTTCTTC.

CDR3 nucleotide sequence: TGTGCCAGCAGCCCGGCGGGCGGGGCCAACGTCCTGACTTTC. Residues: CASSPAGGANVLTF. This chain joins TRBV7-2 and TRBJ2-6, with a weak D call TRBD2 (5 bases). Germline values: CDR1 SGHTA, CDR2 FQGNSA. V lost 5 bases and J lost 4, with 9 bases in between. CDR3 size: 14 residues.

The rearrangement links TRBV7-2 to TRBJ2-3; TRBD1 matches at 7 bases. Germline CDR1 SGHTA, CDR2 FQGNSA. V was clipped by 3 bases and J by 2 bases; unmatched bases: 5. The CDR3 length is 15 residues. The CDR3 nucleotides read TGTGCCAGCAGCTTCCCGGGACAGATCACAGATACGCAGTATTTT. As protein: CASSFPGQITDTQYF.

This chain joins TRBV19 and TRBJ1-2, with a weak D call TRBD1 (6 bases). This CDR3 is built from 15 residues. The germline V gene has CDR1 LNHDA and CDR2 SQIVND (reference sequence). Deletions cut 4 bases from V and 4 bases from J, with 16 bases between. The CDR3 nucleotides read TGTGCCAGTAGTAGACAGGTTCAGAAGGGCTATGGCTACACCTTC. Translating it yields CASSRQVQKGYGYTF. Full variable domain (outside the CDR3, taken from reference TRBV19 and TRBJ1-2): DGGITQSPKYLFRKEGQNVTLSCEQNLNHDAMYWYRQDPGQGLRLIYYSQIVNDFQKGDIAEGYSVSREKKESFPLTVTSAQKNPTAFYLCASSRQVQKGYGYTFGSGTRLTVV.

About this clone: One end of the junction is discordant with germline, which a read error may explain. The gene calls are TRBV9 and TRBJ2-7; TRBD2 matches 11 bases. Per germline, CDR1 SGDLS and CDR2 YYNGEE. The CDR3 totals 15 residues. CDR3 in DNA: TGTGCCAGCAGCGTAGATAGCGGGGGGGTTTACGAGCAGCACTTC. It encodes CASSVDSGGVYEQHF.

The V gene is TRBV28, the J gene TRBJ1-4, with D unclear. CDR3 size: 12 residues. Germline V gene data show CDR1 as MDHEN and CDR2 as SYDVKM. The V gene lost 2 bases and the J gene lost 8 bases, with 6 bases spanning the gap. CDR3 protein: CASSLSREKLFF. The DNA for the CDR3 is TGTGCCAGCAGTTTAAGCAGGGAAAAACTGTTTTTT.

The V and J genes are TRBV7-8 and TRBJ2-7; 10 bases fit TRBD2. The V gene end was trimmed by 5 bases and the J gene end by 6 bases; junction bases not matched to a gene: 7. The length of the CDR3 is 14 residues. Germline V lookup: CDR1 SGHVS, CDR2 FQNEAQ. The CDR3 coding sequence is TGTGCCAGCAGCCCGTCTAGCGGGGGACCCGAGCAGTACTTC. The encoded protein is CASSPSSGGPEQYF.

CDR3 in amino acids: CASSVSPHRDTDSPLHF. CDR3 sequence (DNA): TGTGCCAGCAGCGTATCCCCCCACCGGGACACCGATTCACCCCTCCACTTT. The chain is built from TRBV9 and TRBJ1-6; D might be TRBD1 (6 bases). In germline, CDR1 is SGDLS, CDR2 YYNGEE. V lost 1 base, J lost 8 bases, and 19 bases lay in between. This CDR3 region has 17 residues.

As regards this clone: Sequence at one end of the junction differs from germline and may be a read error. The V call is TRBV7-9, the J call TRBJ1-3; 7 nucleotides agree with TRBD1. This CDR3 region has 16 residues. Germline lookup yields CDR1 SEHNR and CDR2 FQNEAQ (reference sequence). The CDR3 region has the DNA TGTTCCAGCAGCTTAGCAGGGGGATCGGCTGGAAACACCATATATTTT. This codes for CSSSLAGGSAGNTIYF.

The chain links TRBV29-1 to TRBJ2-1, with 12 positions matching TRBD1. Losses at the gene ends were 7 bases for V and 10 bases for J; bases not matched to a gene: 8. This CDR3 region has 13 residues. Germline CDR1 is SQVTM and CDR2 is ANQGSEA. CDR3 in DNA: TGCAGCGGAACCGGGACAGGGGGCAGGGAGCAGTTCTTC. Protein product: CSGTGTGGREQFF.

The V and J genes are TRBV2 and TRBJ1-2; D is possibly TRBD1 (5 bases). V was pared by 9 bases and J by 3 bases, with 8 bases between. CDR3 length: 11 amino acids. Germline assignment: CDR1 SNHLY and CDR2 FYNNEI. This CDR3 reads CASGGDYGYTF. CDR3 DNA sequence: TGTGCCAGTGGGGGGGACTATGGCTACACCTTC.

V gene TRBV9 combines with J gene TRBJ2-3; no definite D call. This CDR3 region has 17 residues. Germline V lookup: CDR1 SGDLS, CDR2 YYNGEE. V was clipped by 4 bases and J by 2 bases, with 20 bases between them. The CDR3 spells CASSPHPRKFATDTQYF. The CDR3 nucleotides read TGTGCCAGCAGCCCCCACCCTAGGAAGTTTGCCACAGATACGCAGTATTTT.

This chain connects TRBV6-1 to TRBJ2-2; 10 bases fit TRBD2. Trimming removed 2 bases from V and 4 bases from J; junction bases left unmatched: 10. The CDR3 loop spans 18 amino acids. Germline V CDR1 and CDR2: MNHNS, SASEGT. The CDR3 nucleotides are TGTGCCAGCAGTGAACTTGTAGCGGGAGGCTCGCTCACCGGGGAGCTGTTTTTT. This codes for CASSELVAGGSLTGELFF.

V is TRBV2 and J is TRBJ1-2, with 9 positions matching TRBD1. V shed 4 bases, J shed 9 bases, and the junction held 3 bases outside the gene matches. CDR1 is SNHLY, CDR2 FYNNEI, per germline. There are 12 residues in the CDR3. In DNA form, the CDR3 reads TGTGCCAGCAGTGGCGGACAGGGGCGCTACACCTTC. It translates to CASSGGQGRYTF.